This TCR beta chain originates from a study of T cells in Graves' hyperthyroidism and ophthalmopathy. Study results and caveats: Ophthalmopathy was separated from stable hyperthyroidism by a 13 V-J model. Blood also showed most of the thyroid clonotypes that were expanded above 0.001.

Amplified regions were TCR beta CDR3 sequences from RNA transcripts. In the first-round RT-PCR of the TCR CDR3, the HTBI primer set was used. TCRdb fed the multiplex PCR reads into MiXCR, producing one record per CDR3 protein. Of about 510,000 distinct CDR3 sequences listed, 40% to 50% were seen once; the top ten hold 44%. Uncontrolled infection, other autoimmune disease, pregnancy and lactation each barred patients from inclusion. The germline gives CDR1 MNHNS, CDR2 SASEGT. This CDR3 region has 16 residues. The junction had 5 bases not matched to a gene; V was cut back by 1 base and J by 7 bases. To note about this clonotype: Its antigen remains unidentified.

The sequence was collected from an adult woman with Graves' disease, either hyperthyroidism or ophthalmopathy (not recorded which). V and J are TRBV6-1 and TRBJ1-6, with TRBD1 matching 9 bases. Specimen: peripheral blood or thyroid tissue (not recorded which). Written as DNA, the CDR3 is TGTGCCAGCAGTGAAGAACCGACAGGGGGGAATTCACCCCTCCACTTT. Its translation: CASSEEPTGGNSPLHF.